The next 25 T cell receptor beta chains were all read from a single sample in a study of T-cell memory formation after mild COVID-19. TCRdb re-called the 5' RACE reads with MiXCR, one entry per CDR3 protein. The sample yields 550,000 to 700,000 distinct CDR3 sequences, about 20% seen once. The source material was PBMCs or a T cell subset sorted from them (not recorded which). These receptors originate from an adult woman who had mild COVID-19 (a few samples of this study predate the infection). Cell type and time point are not known.

This clonotype was detected a few times. The chain employs TRBV7-9 and TRBJ2-1, with D perhaps assigned TRBD1 or TRBD2 (5 bases each). The CDR3 has 15 amino acids. CDR1 SEHNR and CDR2 FQNEAQ come from the germline V gene (reference sequence). The V and J ends lost 1 base and 6 bases respectively, with 13 bases between them. CDR3 in DNA: TGTGCCAGCAGCTTAGGAGGTGCTGGGGGCAATGAGCAGTTCTTC. This translates into CASSLGGAGGNEQFF.

This clonotype has just a few counts. Written as DNA, the CDR3 is TGTGCCAGCAGCTCGACAGGGAAAGGCACCGGGGAGCTGTTTTTT. Amino acid sequence: CASSSTGKGTGELFF. This chain joins TRBV9 and TRBJ2-2; 7 bases line up with TRBD1. The ends lost 4 bases at V and 4 bases at J; junction bases unmatched: 7. The V gene's germline CDR1 is SGDLS and CDR2 YYNGEE. There are 15 residues in the CDR3.

This clonotype was observed a few times. V usage is TRBV12-3 or TRBV12-4 and J usage is TRBJ2-3, with D possibly being TRBD2 (7 bases). The CDR3 spans 16 residues. Trimming left V 5 bases short and J 2 bases short, with 17 bases between. The CDR3 DNA reads TGTGCCAGCAGTAATTCCGCGGGGGCTTACACAGATACGCAGTATTTT. Translating gives CASSNSAGAYTDTQYF.

This clonotype was seen many times. Its ends do not fully match the called genes, so a read error is possible. CDR3 nucleotide sequence: TGTGCCAGCAGCCAGGGACAGCCGAACACTGAAGCTTTCTTT. As protein: CASSQGQPNTEAFF. The V call is TRBV4-1, the J call TRBJ1-1; TRBD1 aligns across 7 bases. The germline V gene has CDR1 MGHRA and CDR2 YSYEKL. This CDR3 spans 14 amino acids.

This clonotype has only a few counts. This chain uses TRBV7-9 with TRBJ2-7; TRBD1 or TRBD2 may be the D gene (5 bases each). Trimming took off 5 bases at V and 2 bases at J, with 13 bases between the two ends. The CDR3 extends over 14 amino acids. CDR1 is SEHNR and CDR2 is FQNEAQ in the germline V gene (reference sequence). CDR3 loop: CASSKRDGAYEQYF. The CDR3 DNA reads TGTGCCAGCAGCAAAAGGGACGGTGCCTACGAGCAGTACTTC.

The rearrangement links TRBV20-1 to TRBJ2-5; TRBD2 might be the D (5 bases). Germline assignment: CDR1 DFQATT and CDR2 SNEGSKA (reference sequence). Trimming took off 2 bases at V and 5 bases at J, with 12 bases between the two ends. The CDR3 is made up of 13 amino acids. This CDR3 is CSARIPPGETQYF. CDR3 coding DNA: TGCAGTGCTAGAATTCCACCGGGGGAGACCCAGTACTTC.

The chain employs TRBV6-8 and TRBJ2-5; a possible D gene is TRBD1 (6 bases). This CDR3 is built from 18 residues. Trimming cost V 2 bases and J 5 bases, with 24 bases left between them. Germline values: CDR1 MNHGY, CDR2 SAAAGT. CDR3 protein: CASSYQGPNTKQRETQYF. The CDR3 nucleotides read TGTGCCAGCAGTTACCAGGGGCCGAACACCAAACAACGGGAGACCCAGTACTTC.

The chain links TRBV12-3 or TRBV12-4 to TRBJ2-5; D possibly corresponds to TRBD2 (6 bases). V lost 1 base to trimming and J lost 3 bases, with 12 bases between them. The CDR3 loop spans 15 amino acids. The CDR3 DNA is TGTGCCAGCAGTTTAGTAGGGCTAGCGAAAGAGACCCAGTACTTC. This encodes CASSLVGLAKETQYF.

The chain uses TRBV24-1 and TRBJ2-7, with no clear D. V dropped 1 base and J dropped 6 bases, with 3 bases sitting between them. The germline V gene encodes CDR1 KGHDR and CDR2 SFDVKD. The CDR3 runs 11 residues. This chain's CDR3 is CATSDLSEQYF. CDR3 coding DNA: TGTGCCACCAGTGATTTAAGCGAGCAGTACTTC.

This clonotype occurred a few times. The V and J genes are TRBV20-1 and TRBJ2-7, with D tentatively TRBD1 (6 bases). Trimming left V 5 bases short and J 5 bases short, with 22 bases between. The CDR3 has 15 amino acids. Germline assignment: CDR1 DFQATT and CDR2 SNEGSKA (reference sequence). In DNA form, the CDR3 reads TGCAGTGCTTCGGGTGCCGGGACAAGGGTTCACGAGCAGTACTTC. It specifies CSASGAGTRVHEQYF.

This clonotype appeared a few times. The chain combines TRBV7-9 with TRBJ2-5; the match to TRBD2 covers 7 bases. The ends lost 5 bases at V and 5 bases at J; junction bases unmatched: 11. The CDR3 is 15 residues long. From germline, CDR1 is SEHNR and CDR2 FQNEAQ (reference sequence). The DNA for the CDR3 is TGTGCCAGCAGCAGCTGGGGGGGAGTTTCGGAGACCCAGTACTTC. It encodes CASSSWGGVSETQYF. Supplemented by reference TRBV7-9 and TRBJ2-5, the full variable domain reads DTGVSQNPRHKITKRGQNVTFRCDPISEHNRLYWYRQTLGQGPEFLTYFQNEAQLEKSRLLSDRFSAERPKGSFSTLEIQRTEQGDSAMYLCASSSWGGVSETQYFGPGTRLLVL.

CDR3 sequence reads: CASSLWARRDRVYEQYF. The CDR3 DNA is TGTGCCAGCAGTTTATGGGCTCGCCGGGACAGGGTTTACGAGCAGTACTTC. J is TRBJ2-7 and V is TRBV27; TRBD1 agrees at 9 bases. The CDR3 runs to 17 residues. Germline V lookup: CDR1 MNHEY, CDR2 SMNVEV (reference sequence). V was pared by 1 base and J by 4 bases, with 11 bases of the junction left unmatched.

The J gene is TRBJ2-7, the V gene TRBV6-1; 11 nucleotides agree with TRBD2. With 6 bases clipped from V and 1 base from J, the junction kept 5 bases outside the gene matches. The CDR3 has 15 amino acids. Germline CDR1 and CDR2: MNHNS and SASEGT. CDR3 sequence: CASRALAGESYEQYF. The CDR3, as DNA: TGTGCCAGCAGAGCACTAGCGGGAGAGTCCTACGAGCAGTACTTC.

The chain joins TRBV7-9 to TRBJ1-6; D remains ambiguous. The germline V gene has CDR1 SEHNR and CDR2 FQNEAQ (reference sequence). The V end lost 1 base, the J end lost 10 bases, and 11 bases lay between the germline ends. The CDR3 extends over 14 amino acids. The CDR3 nucleotides are TGTGCCAGCAGCTTAGGGACTATTGGATCACCCCTCCACTTT. This encodes CASSLGTIGSPLHF.

This clonotype has ten or more counts. At one end the junction does not follow the germline gene, possibly because of a read error. The chain couples TRBV20-1 to TRBJ2-3; D unresolved. Looked up from germline, CDR1 is DFQATT and CDR2 is SNEGSKA (reference sequence). This CDR3 spans 12 amino acids. The CDR3 coding sequence is TGCAGTGCTGGAGACCGCGCAGATACGCAGTATTTT. Its protein is CSAGDRADTQYF.

The J gene is TRBJ2-5, the V gene TRBV20-1; D may be TRBD2 (5 bases). CDR1 and CDR2 (germline): DFQATT, SNEGSKA (reference sequence). The length of the CDR3 is 13 residues. V gave up 3 bases and J gave up 5 bases, with 13 bases separating them. The DNA of the CDR3 is TGCAGTGCTAGTTTGAGGGCCCCTGAGACCCAGTACTTC. Its protein is CSASLRAPETQYF.

This clonotype turned up a few times. The chain carries TRBV6-1 and TRBJ1-2; D unclear. Germline V gives CDR1 MNHNS, CDR2 SASEGT. CDR3 length equals 13 residues. V was cut by 1 base and J by 5 bases, with 8 bases left in between. CDR3 sequence reads: CASSEGAGYGYTF. In DNA, the CDR3 is TGTGCCAGCAGTGAAGGGGCAGGATATGGCTACACCTTC.

This clonotype appeared a few times. CDR3 protein: CASTLQGSKRSPLHF. DNA of the CDR3: TGTGCCAGCACCTTACAGGGTAGTAAACGATCACCCCTCCACTTT. The chain is built from TRBV12-3 or TRBV12-4 and TRBJ1-6, with a weak D call TRBD1 (6 bases). The germline V and J ends were trimmed by 7 bases and 10 bases, with 20 bases remaining between them. This CDR3 is built from 15 residues.

The CDR3 sequence: CATSEAGTGLSNTEAFF. The CDR3 coding sequence is TGTGCCACCAGTGAGGCCGGGACAGGGCTGTCGAACACTGAAGCTTTCTTT. The V gene is TRBV24-1, the J gene TRBJ1-1, with 9 bases aligning to TRBD1. The CDR3 runs 17 residues. V shed 4 bases and J 1 base; nucleotides not matched to a gene: 9. Germline V gene sequence: CDR1 KGHDR, CDR2 SFDVKD.

J is TRBJ2-1 and V is TRBV10-3; the D call may be TRBD1 or TRBD2 (8 bases each). CDR1 and CDR2 from the germline V gene are ENHRY and SYGVKD. The CDR3 consists of 20 residues. Trimming took 6 bases from V and 4 from J, leaving 31 bases between them. The CDR3: CAIRPSFGQGPAGEYNEQFF. CDR3 nucleotide sequence: TGTGCCATCAGGCCCTCTTTTGGACAGGGCCCAGCGGGGGAGTACAATGAGCAGTTCTTC.

The chain couples TRBV12-3 or TRBV12-4 to TRBJ2-3; 7 bases are a match to TRBD2. The CDR3 extends over 14 amino acids. Trimming at V came to 6 bases and at J to 8 bases, leaving 11 bases not matched to a gene. The CDR3 protein is CASSTRKGRGTQYF. CDR3 nucleotides: TGTGCCAGCAGCACTCGGAAGGGGAGGGGTACGCAGTATTTT.

This chain connects TRBV28 to TRBJ2-5, with D tentatively TRBD2 (5 bases). V dropped 8 bases and J dropped 5 bases, with 24 bases sitting between them. The CDR3 runs to 16 residues. Germline V gene sequence: CDR1 MDHEN, CDR2 SYDVKM. CDR3 nucleotides: TGTGCCAGCTCTCCCGGGGTAGGGTGGGGTTTGGAGACCCAGTACTTC. This encodes CASSPGVGWGLETQYF.

This chain links TRBV9 with TRBJ2-3, with 12 bases matching TRBD2. CDR1 and CDR2 (germline): SGDLS, YYNGEE. The V segment lost 3 bases and the J segment 1 base; nucleotides outside the gene matches: 3. CDR3 length equals 16 residues. CDR3 DNA sequence: TGTGCCAGCAGCGCTAGCGGGGGGGCGGGCACAGATACGCAGTATTTT. Translated, it gives CASSASGGAGTDTQYF.

This clonotype occurred a few times. The chain uses TRBV7-9 and TRBJ2-7; 9 positions agree with TRBD1. This CDR3 has 15 amino acids. V shed 0 bases and J 4 bases; nucleotides not matched to a gene: 4. Germline lookup yields CDR1 SEHNR and CDR2 FQNEAQ (reference sequence). This CDR3 reads CASSLARGQGYEQYF. The DNA for the CDR3 is TGTGCCAGCAGCTTAGCCCGCGGACAGGGGTACGAGCAGTACTTC.

This clonotype has more than one count but fewer than ten. The chain recombines TRBV19 with TRBJ2-5, with TRBD2 identical over 7 bases. Trimming removed 6 bases from V and 4 bases from J; junction bases left unmatched: 8. Germline V gives CDR1 LNHDA, CDR2 SQIVND (reference sequence). The CDR3 runs to 14 residues. CDR3 DNA sequence: TGTGCCAGTAGAGCGGGGTGGGGCGGAGAGACCCAGTACTTC. This translates into CASRAGWGGETQYF.